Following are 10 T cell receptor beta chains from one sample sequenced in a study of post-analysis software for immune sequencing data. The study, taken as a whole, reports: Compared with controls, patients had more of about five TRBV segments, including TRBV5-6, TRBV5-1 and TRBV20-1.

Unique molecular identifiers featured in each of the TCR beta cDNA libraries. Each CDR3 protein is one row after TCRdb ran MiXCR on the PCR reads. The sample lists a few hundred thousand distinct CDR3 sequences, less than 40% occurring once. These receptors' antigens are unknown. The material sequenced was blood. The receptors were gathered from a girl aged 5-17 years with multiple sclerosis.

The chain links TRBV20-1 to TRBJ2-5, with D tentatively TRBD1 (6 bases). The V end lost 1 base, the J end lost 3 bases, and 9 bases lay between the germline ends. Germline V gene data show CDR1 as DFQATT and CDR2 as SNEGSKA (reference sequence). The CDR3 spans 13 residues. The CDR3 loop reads CSARGDIEETQYF. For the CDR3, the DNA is TGCAGTGCTAGAGGGGACATCGAAGAGACCCAGTACTTC.

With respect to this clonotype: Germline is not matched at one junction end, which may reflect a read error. This chain's CDR3 is CASSQGGTANTEAF. CDR3 nucleotides: TGTGCCAGCAGCCAAGGGGGGACCGCGAACACTGAAGCTTTC. The chain joins TRBV7-9 to TRBJ2-6; D possibly matches TRBD1 or TRBD2 (6 bases each). In germline, CDR1 is SEHNR, CDR2 FQNEAQ (reference sequence). The CDR3 covers 14 residues.

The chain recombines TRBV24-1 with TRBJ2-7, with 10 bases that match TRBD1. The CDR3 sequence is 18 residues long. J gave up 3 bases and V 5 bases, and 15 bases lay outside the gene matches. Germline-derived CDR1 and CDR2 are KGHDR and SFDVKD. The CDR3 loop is CATSAPPKTGGDLYEQYF. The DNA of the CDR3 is TGTGCCACCAGTGCCCCACCCAAGACAGGGGGCGACCTCTACGAGCAGTACTTC.

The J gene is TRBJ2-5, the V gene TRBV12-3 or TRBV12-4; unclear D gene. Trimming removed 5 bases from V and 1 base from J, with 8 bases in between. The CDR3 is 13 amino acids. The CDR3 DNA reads TGTGCCAGCAGTGTCTTGCTCCAAGAGACCCAGTACTTC. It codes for CASSVLLQETQYF.

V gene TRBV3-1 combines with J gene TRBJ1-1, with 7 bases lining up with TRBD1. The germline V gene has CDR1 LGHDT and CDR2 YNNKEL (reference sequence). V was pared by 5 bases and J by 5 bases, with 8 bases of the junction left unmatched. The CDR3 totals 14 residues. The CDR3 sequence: CASSGHRGKTEAFF. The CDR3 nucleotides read TGTGCCAGCAGCGGGCACAGGGGAAAGACTGAAGCTTTCTTT.

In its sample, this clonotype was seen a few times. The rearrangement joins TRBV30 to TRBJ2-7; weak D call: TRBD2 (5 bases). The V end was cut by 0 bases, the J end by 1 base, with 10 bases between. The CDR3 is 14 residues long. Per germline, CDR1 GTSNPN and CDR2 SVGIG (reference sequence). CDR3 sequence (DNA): TGTGCCTGGAGTGTCGGGGTAGGGTCCTACGAGCAGTACTTC. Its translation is CAWSVGVGSYEQYF.

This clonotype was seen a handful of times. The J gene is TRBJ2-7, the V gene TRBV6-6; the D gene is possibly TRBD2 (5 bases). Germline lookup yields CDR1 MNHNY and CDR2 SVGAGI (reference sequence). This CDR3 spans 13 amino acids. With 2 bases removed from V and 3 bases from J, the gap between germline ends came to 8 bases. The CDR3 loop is CASSYVGSYEQYF. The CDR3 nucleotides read TGTGCCAGCAGTTACGTGGGGAGCTACGAGCAGTACTTC.

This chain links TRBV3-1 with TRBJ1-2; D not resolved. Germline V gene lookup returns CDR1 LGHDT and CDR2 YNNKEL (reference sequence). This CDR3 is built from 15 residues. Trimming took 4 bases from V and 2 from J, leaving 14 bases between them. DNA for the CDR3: TGTGCCAGCAGCCTCGGGAAGGGTACGAACTATGGCTACACCTTC. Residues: CASSLGKGTNYGYTF.

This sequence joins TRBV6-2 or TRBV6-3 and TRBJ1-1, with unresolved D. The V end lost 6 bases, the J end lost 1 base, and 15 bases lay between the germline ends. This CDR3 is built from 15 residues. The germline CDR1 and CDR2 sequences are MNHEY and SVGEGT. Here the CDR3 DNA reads TGTGCCAGCAGCCGTTGGGGTCGGGGGAACACTGAAGCTTTCTTT. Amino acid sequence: CASSRWGRGNTEAFF.

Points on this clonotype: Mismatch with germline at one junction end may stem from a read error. The CDR3 reads CVSSPTGGSDTQYF. The CDR3 DNA reads as TGTGTCAGCTCACCGACAGGGGGATCAGATACGCAGTATTTT. The rearrangement uses TRBV18 and TRBJ2-3; 9 bases fit TRBD1. This CDR3 spans 14 amino acids. Germline CDR1 is KGHSH and CDR2 is LQKENI.